The 30 T cell receptor beta chains given below trace back to one sample, sequenced in a study of OX40 agonist ivuxolimab in advanced cancers. The protocol was immunoSEQ multiplex PCR, while the TCRdb copy is restricted to in-frame clones and leaves out a portion. There are 100,000 or so clones in the sample; approximately 94% occur only once, and 0.15% to 0.2% lies in the top ten. Material: CD4+ or CD8+ T cells sorted from blood, obtained in a trial of the OX40 agonist ivuxolimab. All receptors come from an adult with an advanced solid tumor such as melanoma, head and neck, liver or kidney cancer.

The rearrangement joins TRBV7-9 to TRBJ1-2; D perhaps matches TRBD1 (5 bases). The ends were cut back, 5 bases at V and 2 bases at J, with 9 bases in the middle. From germline, CDR1 is SEHNR and CDR2 FQNEAQ (reference sequence). This CDR3 contains 13 residues. The CDR3 DNA follows: TGTGCCAGCAGCCTGGGACCGAACTATGGCTACACCTTC. It specifies CASSLGPNYGYTF.

The V call is TRBV28, the J call TRBJ2-7; maybe TRBD1 (6 bases). The CDR3 length is 15 residues. The V gene lost 6 bases and the J gene lost 3 bases, with 18 bases spanning the gap. The germline gives CDR1 MDHEN, CDR2 SYDVKM. The DNA of the CDR3 is TGTGCCAGCAGCCCGGCCAGTACAGGGAGCTACGAGCAGTACTTC. Amino acids: CASSPASTGSYEQYF.

The V gene is TRBV19, the J gene TRBJ2-2; D not resolved. Germline assignment: CDR1 LNHDA and CDR2 SQIVND (reference sequence). The CDR3 totals 14 residues. V lost 7 bases and J lost 0, with 9 bases in between. The CDR3 protein is CASKDLTNTGELFF. The CDR3 DNA follows: TGTGCCAGTAAGGATTTAACGAACACCGGGGAGCTGTTTTTT.

The chain recombines TRBV7-2 with TRBJ2-5; TRBD2 matches at 10 bases. CDR3 size: 15 residues. Germline V CDR1 and CDR2: SGHTA, FQGNSA. V was pared by 5 bases and J by 6 bases, with 9 bases of the junction left unmatched. The CDR3 is CASSLSSGGGQTQYF. The CDR3 bases are TGTGCCAGCAGCCTCTCCAGCGGGGGGGGTCAGACCCAGTACTTC.

This clone came up once. J is TRBJ2-1 and V is TRBV5-1; 9 bases align to TRBD1. CDR1 is SGHRS, CDR2 YFSETQ, per germline. This CDR3 contains 14 residues. V dropped 4 bases and J dropped 7; count of bases not matched to a gene: 6. As DNA, the CDR3 is TGCGCCAGCAGCCCCAGGACAGGGGCGAATGAGCAGTTCTTC. It yields the protein CASSPRTGANEQFF.

This chain connects TRBV28 to TRBJ2-5, with 13 bases identical to TRBD2. The germline V gene encodes CDR1 MDHEN and CDR2 SYDVKM. The trim removed 0 bases at V and 1 base at J, leaving 14 bases unmatched. The CDR3 has 21 amino acids. CDR3 amino acids: CASSLWVGGGLAGVTQETQYF. The CDR3 DNA is TGTGCCAGCAGTTTATGGGTGGGGGGAGGACTAGCGGGAGTGACCCAAGAGACCCAGTACTTC.

The chain employs TRBV15 and TRBJ2-2, with TRBD2 matching 7 bases. The V segment lost 3 bases and the J segment 0 bases; nucleotides outside the gene matches: 4. Germline lookup yields CDR1 LNHNV and CDR2 YYDKDF (reference sequence). The CDR3 consists of 16 residues. The CDR3 DNA is TGTGCCACCAGCAGGTTGGGGGGGGCGAACACCGGGGAGCTGTTTTTT. Amino acids: CATSRLGGANTGELFF. Looking up the rest from reference TRBV15 and TRBJ2-2 gives the full variable domain: DAMVIQNPRYQVTQFGKPVTLSCSQTLNHNVMYWYQQKSSQAPKLLFHYYDKDFNNEADTPDNFQSRRPNTSFCFLDIRSPGLGDTAMYLCATSRLGGANTGELFFGEGSRLTVL.

The chain recombines TRBV5-1 with TRBJ2-7, with 9 bases that match TRBD2. CDR1 and CDR2 from the germline V gene are SGHRS and YFSETQ. This CDR3 region has 16 residues. V lost 4 bases, J lost 3 bases, and 11 bases stayed unmatched. In nucleotides, the CDR3 is TGCGCCAGCAGCCCCCTTAGCGGGAGAGGTAGCTACGAGCAGTACTTC. This translates into CASSPLSGRGSYEQYF.

V and J are TRBV7-9 and TRBJ1-3; unclear D gene. V lost 2 bases and J lost 0, with 8 bases in between. Germline-derived CDR1 and CDR2 are SEHNR and FQNEAQ (reference sequence). The length of the CDR3 is 15 residues. The chain's CDR3 is CASSLSGFSGNTIYF. In DNA, the CDR3 is TGTGCCAGCAGCTTAAGTGGGTTCTCTGGAAACACCATATATTTT.

With regard to this clone: The sample contains more than one DNA sequence encoding this CDR3. V is TRBV5-1 and J is TRBJ2-1; D might be TRBD1 (5 bases). Looked up from germline, CDR1 is SGHRS and CDR2 is YFSETQ. V was clipped by 0 bases and J by 4 bases, with 14 bases between them. CDR3 size: 16 residues. CDR3 region: CASSLAGQGAYNEQFF. The CDR3 coding sequence is TGCGCCAGCAGCTTGGCCGGGCAGGGTGCGTACAATGAGCAGTTCTTC.

The CDR3 spells CASRYSLDEQYF. As DNA, the CDR3 is TGTGCCAGCAGGTACAGCCTGGACGAGCAGTACTTC. The chain joins TRBV7-2 to TRBJ2-7; D unresolved. V was cut by 6 bases and J by 5 bases, with 11 bases left in between. This CDR3 is 12 amino acids long. Germline CDR1 reads SGHTA; CDR2 reads FQGNSA.

This clone showed up just a few times. The rearrangement joins TRBV6-1 to TRBJ1-1; D is perhaps TRBD1 (5 bases). The length of the CDR3 is 13 residues. The V end was cut by 6 bases, the J end by 11 bases, with 19 bases between. Per germline, CDR1 MNHNS and CDR2 SASEGT. Here the CDR3 reads CASSGGPGRPAFF. The CDR3 DNA reads as TGTGCCAGCAGCGGCGGGCCAGGGAGACCGGCTTTCTTT.

This rearrangement joins TRBV7-3 to TRBJ2-7; D is tentatively TRBD1 or TRBD2 (6 bases each). CDR1 and CDR2 from the germline V gene are SGHTA and FQGTGA. The CDR3 covers 14 residues. Trimming took 2 bases from V and 6 from J, leaving 14 bases between them. In nucleotides, the CDR3 is TGTGCCAGCAGCTTACAGGGGTACGGGGGCGAGCAGTACTTC. Protein product: CASSLQGYGGEQYF.

J is TRBJ2-1 and V is TRBV18, with D perhaps matching TRBD1 (5 bases). Germline CDR1 reads KGHSH; CDR2 reads LQKENI. The CDR3 totals 16 residues. V lost 3 bases and J 4 bases, leaving 16 bases between the germline ends. The CDR3 nucleotides read TGTGCCAGCTCACCGGGGCTGTCTAAGTGGTACAATGAGCAGTTCTTC. It translates to CASSPGLSKWYNEQFF.

J is TRBJ2-5 and V is TRBV30; a weak D match, TRBD1 (5 bases). This CDR3 is 13 amino acids long. Germline CDR1 is GTSNPN and CDR2 is SVGIG (reference sequence). Deletions cut 8 bases from V and 0 bases from J, with 13 bases between. This CDR3 reads CASLPGNQETQYF. In DNA, the CDR3 is TGTGCCAGTCTTCCAGGGAACCAAGAGACCCAGTACTTC.

V is TRBV14 and J is TRBJ2-7; D gene uncertain. Germline V gene sequence: CDR1 SGHDN, CDR2 FVKESK. The CDR3 runs 14 residues. V lost 1 base, J lost 7 bases, and 14 bases lay in between. CDR3 DNA sequence: TGTGCCAGCAGCCAAGGTACAACGGTGGGGGAGCAGTACTTC. Its translation is CASSQGTTVGEQYF.

The chain links TRBV7-2 to TRBJ2-7; D not resolved. The CDR3 is 14 residues long. Trimming pared 5 bases from V and 0 bases from J, leaving 11 bases between. Germline CDR1 SGHTA, CDR2 FQGNSA. The CDR3 DNA is TGTGCCAGCAGCGGGGAAGGGTTCTCCTACGAGCAGTACTTC. Protein product: CASSGEGFSYEQYF. The whole variable domain, filled in from reference TRBV7-2 and TRBJ2-7, reads GAGVSQSPSNKVTEKGKDVELRCDPISGHTALYWYRQSLGQGLEFLIYFQGNSAPDKSGLPSDRFSAERTGGSVSTLTIQRTQQEDSAVYLCASSGEGFSYEQYFGPGTRLTVT.

The rearrangement links TRBV4-2 to TRBJ2-7; 10 bases agree with TRBD1. This CDR3 is built from 16 residues. Germline V lookup: CDR1 LGHNA, CDR2 YNFKEQ. V lost 1 base, J lost 0 bases, and 3 bases stayed unmatched. CDR3 protein: CASSQGRDRGSYEQYF. The CDR3 bases are TGTGCCAGCAGCCAAGGCCGGGACAGGGGCTCCTACGAGCAGTACTTC.

The CDR3 loop reads CASRTQNTGELFF. DNA of the CDR3: TGTGCCAGCAGAACACAGAACACCGGGGAGCTGTTTTTT. This chain links TRBV6-1 with TRBJ2-2; no clear D. The germline CDR1 and CDR2 sequences are MNHNS and SASEGT. V was clipped by 6 bases and J by 1 base, with 6 bases between them. The CDR3 has 13 residues.

This clone appeared a single time. The chain employs TRBV18 and TRBJ2-7, with 10 nucleotides matching TRBD1. This CDR3 comprises 16 residues. Trimming cost V 3 bases and J 4 bases; bases outside gene matches: 9. In germline, CDR1 is KGHSH, CDR2 LQKENI. In DNA, the CDR3 is TGTGCCAGCTCACCCCCACACCGGGACAGGGGTTACGAGCAGTACTTC. This sequence encodes CASSPPHRDRGYEQYF. Complete variable domain (other parts from reference TRBV18 and TRBJ2-7): NAGVMQNPRHLVRRRGQEARLRCSPMKGHSHVYWYRQLPEEGLKFMVYLQKENIIDESGMPKERFSAEFPKEGPSILRIQQVVRGDSAAYFCASSPPHRDRGYEQYFGPGTRLTVT.

This clone is a singleton in its sample. The CDR3 bases are TGTGCCAGCAGTTTATCAGGCGTCGGTCGGAGGGGCAGAGACACTGAAGCTTTCTTT. Translated: CASSLSGVGRRGRDTEAFF. The J gene is TRBJ1-1, the V gene TRBV27, with D possibly TRBD1 on 5 matching bases. Deletions cut 0 bases from V and 3 bases from J, with 23 bases between. The CDR3 totals 19 residues. Germline lookup yields CDR1 MNHEY and CDR2 SMNVEV (reference sequence).

The chain recombines TRBV2 with TRBJ1-1; 8 nucleotides match TRBD1. Germline CDR1 SNHLY, CDR2 FYNNEI. V lost 6 bases to trimming and J lost 1 base; unmatched junction nucleotides: 1. CDR3 length: 13 residues. CDR3 sequence (DNA): TGTGCCAGCAGAGGGACAGGGAACACTGAAGCTTTCTTT. Its protein product is CASRGTGNTEAFF.

V gene TRBV5-6 combines with J gene TRBJ2-3; D tentatively fits TRBD1 or TRBD2 (6 bases each). With 2 bases removed from V and 2 bases from J, the gap between germline ends came to 9 bases. CDR1 and CDR2 (germline): SGHDT, YYEEEE. This CDR3 region has 14 residues. DNA of the CDR3: TGTGCCAGCAGCTTCGGGGGCCACACAGATACGCAGTATTTT. Translated: CASSFGGHTDTQYF.

This clone was observed once. CDR3 sequence: CAAGGPNQETQYF. The DNA for the CDR3 is TGTGCCGCGGGGGGGCCAAACCAAGAGACCCAGTACTTC. V is TRBV10-3 and J is TRBJ2-5; TRBD2 matches 9 bases. This CDR3 comprises 13 residues. V was pared by 11 bases and J by 0 bases, with 4 bases of the junction left unmatched. The germline gives CDR1 ENHRY, CDR2 SYGVKD.

The chain carries TRBV15 and TRBJ2-7; 14 bases line up with TRBD2. There are 20 residues in the CDR3. Unmatched junction bases numbered 17, after V lost 2 bases and J lost 5 bases. CDR1 is LNHNV and CDR2 is YYDKDF in the germline V gene (reference sequence). The CDR3 is CATSRPRLAGGPWASHEQYF. In nucleotides, the CDR3 is TGTGCCACCAGCAGACCACGACTAGCGGGAGGGCCTTGGGCGTCCCACGAGCAGTACTTC.

This chain uses TRBV6-5 with TRBJ2-7; 8 nucleotides line up with TRBD2. V shed 1 base, J shed 4 bases, and the junction held 6 bases outside the gene matches. The CDR3 loop spans 15 amino acids. CDR1 and CDR2 (germline): MNHEY, SVGAGI. CDR3 sequence (DNA): TGTGCCAGCAGTTACTTGAGCGGGAGAGGATACGAGCAGTACTTC. Translated: CASSYLSGRGYEQYF.

The chain employs TRBV6-1 and TRBJ1-2; 7 nucleotides align to TRBD1. The trim removed 2 bases at V and 0 bases at J, leaving 9 bases unmatched. The CDR3 covers 17 residues. Germline-derived CDR1 and CDR2 are MNHNS and SASEGT. CDR3 in amino acids: CASSENGRGLSNYGYTF. CDR3 DNA sequence: TGTGCCAGCAGTGAAAACGGCAGGGGGTTATCTAACTATGGCTACACCTTC.

The rearrangement joins TRBV16 to TRBJ1-5, with TRBD1 as a possible D gene (5 bases). Germline V gives CDR1 KGHSY, CDR2 FQNENV. CDR3 length: 18 amino acids. V was trimmed by 0 bases and J by 6 bases, leaving 21 bases between them. CDR3 protein: CASSQSPLGGSYGQPQHF. The CDR3 DNA follows: TGTGCCAGCAGCCAATCCCCCCTGGGGGGATCTTACGGTCAGCCCCAGCATTTT.

The chain is built from TRBV6-1 and TRBJ2-7; 8 nucleotides align to TRBD1. This CDR3 region has 16 residues. From germline, CDR1 is MNHNS and CDR2 SASEGT. V gave up 3 bases and J gave up 1 base; unmatched junction bases: 8. This CDR3 reads CASSEGQVLISYEQYF. CDR3 DNA: TGTGCCAGCAGTGAGGGACAGGTCCTTATTTCCTACGAGCAGTACTTC.

V gene TRBV9 combines with J gene TRBJ2-7; D may match TRBD1 or TRBD2 (5 bases each). With 0 bases removed from V and 6 bases from J, the gap between germline ends came to 10 bases. The CDR3 is made up of 13 amino acids. Germline V CDR1 and CDR2: SGDLS, YYNGEE. The CDR3 reads CASSVVGPPEQYF. The CDR3 DNA reads TGTGCCAGCAGCGTAGTGGGACCCCCCGAGCAGTACTTC.